This T cell receptor (beta chain) was captured in a study of shared clonotypes between healthy human individuals. J lost 5 bases, V lost 9 bases, and 10 bases had no gene match. Germline V gives CDR1 MDHEN, CDR2 SYDVKM. This CDR3 has 14 amino acids. Some clones are missing from TCRdb's copy, which holds only in-frame ones; the method was immunoSEQ multiplex PCR. Among more than 600,000 clones listed, just over 90% were seen once. The naive CD8 subset, CD45RO-negative cells positively selected for CCR7, excluded terminally differentiated effector memory CD45RA+ cells. The chain recombines TRBV28 with TRBJ2-7; 10 bases are a match to TRBD1. The receptor's source is a man under 40 in good health. The material sequenced was naive CD8+ T cells sorted from blood. The CDR3 DNA reads as TGTGCCAGTATGTTGGGACAGGGGTCGAACGAGCAGTACTTC. This translates into CASMLGQGSNEQYF. The full variable domain, rest sourced from reference TRBV28 and TRBJ2-7, is DVKVTQSSRYLVKRTGEKVFLECVQDMDHENMFWYRQDPGLGLRLIYFSYDVKMKEKGDIPEGYSVSREKKERFSLILESASTNQTSMYLCASMLGQGSNEQYFGPGTRLTVT.